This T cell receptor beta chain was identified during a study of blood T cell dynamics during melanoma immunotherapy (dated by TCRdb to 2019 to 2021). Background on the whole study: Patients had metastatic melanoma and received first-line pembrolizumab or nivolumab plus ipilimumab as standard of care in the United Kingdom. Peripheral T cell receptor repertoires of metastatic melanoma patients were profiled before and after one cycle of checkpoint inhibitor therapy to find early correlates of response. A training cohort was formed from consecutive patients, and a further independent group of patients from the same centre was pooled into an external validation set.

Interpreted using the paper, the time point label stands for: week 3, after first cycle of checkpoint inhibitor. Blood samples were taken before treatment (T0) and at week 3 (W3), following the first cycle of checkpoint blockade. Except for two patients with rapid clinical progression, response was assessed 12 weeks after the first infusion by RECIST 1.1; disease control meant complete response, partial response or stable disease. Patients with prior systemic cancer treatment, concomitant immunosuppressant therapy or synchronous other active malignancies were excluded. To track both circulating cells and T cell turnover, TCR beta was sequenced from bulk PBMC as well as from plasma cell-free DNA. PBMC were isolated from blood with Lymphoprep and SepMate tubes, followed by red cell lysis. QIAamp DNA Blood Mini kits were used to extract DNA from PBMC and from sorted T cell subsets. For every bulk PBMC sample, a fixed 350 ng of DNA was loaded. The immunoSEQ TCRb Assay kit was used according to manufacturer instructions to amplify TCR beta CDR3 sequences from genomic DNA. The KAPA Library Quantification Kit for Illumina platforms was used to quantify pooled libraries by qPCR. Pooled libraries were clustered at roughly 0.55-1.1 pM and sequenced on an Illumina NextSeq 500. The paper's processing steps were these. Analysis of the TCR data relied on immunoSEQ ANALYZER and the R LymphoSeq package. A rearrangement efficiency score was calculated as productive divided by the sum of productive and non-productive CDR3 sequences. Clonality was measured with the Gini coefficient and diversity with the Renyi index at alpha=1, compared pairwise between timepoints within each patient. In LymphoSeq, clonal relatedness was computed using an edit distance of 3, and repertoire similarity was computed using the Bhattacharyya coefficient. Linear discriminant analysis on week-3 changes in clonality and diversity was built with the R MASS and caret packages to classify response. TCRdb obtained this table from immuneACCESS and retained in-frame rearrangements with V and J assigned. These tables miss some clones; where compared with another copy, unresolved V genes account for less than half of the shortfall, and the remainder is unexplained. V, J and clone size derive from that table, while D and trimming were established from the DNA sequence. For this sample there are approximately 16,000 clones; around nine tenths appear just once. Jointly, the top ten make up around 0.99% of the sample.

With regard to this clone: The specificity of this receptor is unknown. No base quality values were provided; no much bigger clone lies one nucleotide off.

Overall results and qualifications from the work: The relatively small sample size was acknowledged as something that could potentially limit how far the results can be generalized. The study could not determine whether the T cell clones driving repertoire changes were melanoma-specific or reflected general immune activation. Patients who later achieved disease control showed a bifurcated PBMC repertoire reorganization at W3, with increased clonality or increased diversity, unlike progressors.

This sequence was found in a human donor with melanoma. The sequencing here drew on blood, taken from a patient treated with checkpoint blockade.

The DNA sequence follows: TGTGCCAGCAGCTTATCGGGGGGGAATCAGCCCCAGCATTTT. It is translated as CASSLSGGNQPQHF. The sequence is built from TRBV7-3 and TRBJ1-5; TRBD1 might be the D gene, on 5 matching bases. The CDR3 holds 14 amino acids from the cysteine to the phenylalanine. The entry retains the CDR3 DNA only, 42 bases that are in frame from base 1. Trimming costs V 2 bases and J 4 bases, and their ends lie 9 bases apart. The germline V gene encodes CDR1 SGHTA and CDR2 FQGTGA.